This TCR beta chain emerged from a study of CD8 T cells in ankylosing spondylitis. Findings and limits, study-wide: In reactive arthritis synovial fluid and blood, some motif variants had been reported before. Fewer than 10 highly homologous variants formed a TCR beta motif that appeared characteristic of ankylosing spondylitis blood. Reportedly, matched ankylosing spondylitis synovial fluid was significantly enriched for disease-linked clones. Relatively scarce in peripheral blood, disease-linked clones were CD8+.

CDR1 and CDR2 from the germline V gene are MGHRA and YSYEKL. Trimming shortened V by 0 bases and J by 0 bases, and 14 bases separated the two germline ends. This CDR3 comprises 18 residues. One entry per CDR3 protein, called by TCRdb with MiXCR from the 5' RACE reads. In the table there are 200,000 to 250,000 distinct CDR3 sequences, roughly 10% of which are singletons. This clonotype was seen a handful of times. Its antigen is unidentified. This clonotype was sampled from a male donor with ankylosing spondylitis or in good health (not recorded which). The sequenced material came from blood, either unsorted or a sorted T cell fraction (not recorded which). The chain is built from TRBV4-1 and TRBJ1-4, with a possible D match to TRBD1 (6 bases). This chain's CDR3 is CASSQDRGGLATNEKLFF. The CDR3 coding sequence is TGCGCCAGCAGCCAAGATCGGGGGGGGCTCGCAACTAATGAAAAACTGTTTTTT.